The next 10 T cell receptor beta chains were all read from a single sample in a study of identical twins. TCRdb analysed the 5' RACE reads with MiXCR anew, one entry per CDR3 protein. In the table there are a few hundred thousand distinct CDR3 sequences, approximately 16% of which are singletons. This same sample was also taken into another study, of yellow fever vaccine responses in identical twins.

Sequenced: CD4+ T cells sorted from blood. These receptors were collected from a woman younger than 35 in good health.

This clonotype has just a few counts. The chain has TRBV12-3 or TRBV12-4 and TRBJ1-2; D not resolved. The CDR3 covers 13 residues. V lost 2 bases and J lost 7, with 11 bases in between. The CDR3 here is CASSLNPDPGYTF. The CDR3 nucleotides are TGTGCCAGCAGTTTAAACCCAGATCCTGGCTACACCTTC.

The chain is built from TRBV3-1 and TRBJ2-1, with TRBD2 matching over 14 bases. The junction had 6 bases not matched to a gene; V was cut back by 4 bases and J by 10 bases. CDR1 is LGHDT and CDR2 is YNNKEL in the germline V gene (reference sequence). The CDR3 spans 15 residues. The CDR3: CASSPPGLAGGEQFF. The DNA for the CDR3 is TGTGCCAGCAGCCCCCCCGGACTAGCGGGAGGAGAGCAGTTCTTC.

The sample holds a few counts of this clonotype. The gene calls are TRBV20-1 and TRBJ1-1, with D possibly TRBD1 on 5 matching bases. Germline CDR1 reads DFQATT; CDR2 reads SNEGSKA (reference sequence). There are 14 residues in the CDR3. V was pared by 3 bases and J by 5 bases, with 16 bases between. CDR3 in amino acids: CSASPSGTVTEAFF. Here the CDR3 DNA reads TGCAGTGCTAGCCCATCCGGGACGGTAACTGAAGCTTTCTTT.

This clonotype was picked up a small number of times. The chain has TRBV4-1 and TRBJ2-1, with 7 bases fitting TRBD2. Germline-derived CDR1 and CDR2 are MGHRA and YSYEKL. The junction had 3 bases not matched to a gene; V was cut back by 1 base and J by 3 bases. CDR3 length: 15 amino acids. CDR3 in DNA: TGCGCCAGCAGCCAAGGTAGCGGGTTCTACAATGAGCAGTTCTTC. Translation: CASSQGSGFYNEQFF.

In this sample, this clonotype turned up a few times. The chain has TRBV10-3 and TRBJ2-2; 7 bases are a match to TRBD1. The V gene's germline CDR1 is ENHRY and CDR2 SYGVKD. The CDR3 is 17 amino acids. Trimming took 10 bases from V and 1 from J; bases not matched to a gene: 15. The CDR3 nucleotides are TGTGCCACCATCCCATCCCCGGGACAGAGGAACACCGGGGAGCTGTTTTTT. It is translated as CATIPSPGQRNTGELFF.

This clonotype turned up a few times. The chain has TRBV24-1 and TRBJ2-2, with 8 bases that match TRBD1. The CDR3 sequence is 16 residues long. Trimming took 3 bases from V and 4 from J; bases not matched to a gene: 6. CDR1 KGHDR and CDR2 SFDVKD come from the germline V gene. The chain's CDR3 is CATSDPTGEPTGELFF. The CDR3 nucleotides read TGTGCCACCAGTGATCCGACAGGGGAGCCCACCGGGGAGCTGTTTTTT.

V is TRBV25-1 and J is TRBJ2-3; TRBD2 matches at 15 bases. The V and J ends lost 6 bases and 6 bases, in that order; junction bases with no gene match: 7. The CDR3 length is 16 residues. Germline CDR1 and CDR2: MGHDK and SYGVNS. The CDR3 protein is CASSGTSGRLFDTQYF. The CDR3 DNA sequence: TGTGCCAGCAGCGGGACTAGCGGGAGGTTGTTTGATACGCAGTATTTT.

This clonotype was found a few times. The V gene is TRBV28, the J gene TRBJ1-5; D unclear. V lost 6 bases, J lost 2 bases, and 14 bases lay in between. Germline lookup yields CDR1 MDHEN and CDR2 SYDVKM. The CDR3 is 15 amino acids. The CDR3, as DNA: TGTGCCAGCAGCCCTGGTCGGAGGGGCAATCAGCCCCAGCATTTT. Encoded protein: CASSPGRRGNQPQHF.

V usage is TRBV25-1 and J usage is TRBJ2-3; D ambiguous. Trimming cost V 1 base and J 0 bases, with 11 bases left between them. Germline CDR1 and CDR2: MGHDK and SYGVNS. This CDR3 contains 16 residues. The CDR3 region is CASSELRSSSTDTQYF. CDR3 DNA sequence: TGTGCCAGCAGTGAATTACGGTCTTCTAGCACAGATACGCAGTATTTT.

The chain joins TRBV20-1 to TRBJ2-5; D unclear. This CDR3 has 15 residues. The V and J ends lost 0 bases and 3 bases respectively, with 14 bases between them. The V gene's germline CDR1 is DFQATT and CDR2 SNEGSKA (reference sequence). For the CDR3, the DNA is TGCAGTGCTAGAGATGCAGCCATACCTAAAGAGACCCAGTACTTC. It is translated as CSARDAAIPKETQYF.